These T cell receptor beta chains were read from a single sample in a study of vaccination effects on CD4 cells after COVID-19. Sequencing was performed with immunoSEQ multiplex PCR; in TCRdb, only in-frame clones are kept and a portion is missing. The table lists 27,000 or so clones, around 82% of them singletons, with more than 1.4% in the top ten. Their cognate antigens are unknown. Specimen: CD4+ T cells from PBMCs cultured with HCoV-NL63 spike peptides, collected after COVID-19 vaccination. These receptors were collected from a human donor who received a COVID-19 vaccine. Some clones in this sample may be carry-over from other donors' samples. Each CDR3 is given with its conserved first and last residue. Fields, in order: V gene, J gene, CDR3 protein.

V: TRBV5-1
J: TRBJ2-5
CDR3: CASRTGGGETQYF

V: TRBV5-5
J: TRBJ1-1
CDR3: CASSLGRNTEAFF

V: TRBV10-1
J: TRBJ2-5
CDR3: CASSDARGAETQYF

V: TRBV19
J: TRBJ1-2
CDR3: CASSQGAPLYGYTF

V: TRBV30
J: TRBJ2-4
CDR3: CAWRGRWDRQRLQYF

V: TRBV29-1
J: TRBJ2-6
CDR3: CSVGGQVSGANVLTF

V: TRBV29-1
J: TRBJ1-3
CDR3: CSARRGANSGNTIYF

V: TRBV19
J: TRBJ2-6
CDR3: CASSSRGRGANVLTF

V: TRBV10-3
J: TRBJ1-5
CDR3: CAISSDYSNQPQHF

V: TRBV5-4
J: TRBJ2-2
CDR3: CASSRGLDKNTGELFF

V: TRBV19
J: TRBJ2-6
CDR3: CASSLAGGAGANVLTF

V: TRBV7-8
J: TRBJ1-2
CDR3: CASSLVSAGNGYTF

V: TRBV6-5
J: TRBJ2-5
CDR3: CASARQGLETQYF

V: TRBV10-3
J: TRBJ1-4
CDR3: CAISGTDEKLFF

V: TRBV6-2/TRBV6-3
J: TRBJ1-3
CDR3: CASSLSPGTEGLSGNTIYF

V: TRBV10-3
J: TRBJ1-2
CDR3: CAISESSQTYGYTF

V: TRBV29-1
J: TRBJ2-5
CDR3: CGGGQETQYF

V: TRBV6-6
J: TRBJ1-4
CDR3: CASSRRDRESWSEKLFF

V: TRBV10-1
J: TRBJ2-1
CDR3: CASSRAGGPRSYNEQFF

V: TRBV5-1
J: TRBJ1-6
CDR3: CASSLTLGVTPLHF

V: TRBV28
J: TRBJ2-1
CDR3: CASSLGGGPREQFF

V: TRBV28
J: TRBJ2-3
CDR3: CASSSNTDTQYF

V: TRBV6-5
J: TRBJ1-2
CDR3: CASSTGTGDSGYTF

V: TRBV30
J: TRBJ1-5
CDR3: CAWSVQYNQPQHF

V: TRBV7-7
J: TRBJ2-2
CDR3: CASSRYRGPGGELFF

V: TRBV7-3
J: TRBJ2-3
CDR3: CASSPGGRTDTQYF

V: TRBV10-3
J: TRBJ1-4
CDR3: CATADRDSEKLFF

V: TRBV6-1
J: TRBJ2-3
CDR3: CASTDPGGSADTQYF

V: TRBV11-2
J: TRBJ1-2
CDR3: CASSSLTGPNYGYTF

V: TRBV5-6
J: TRBJ1-3
CDR3: CASSQRQGSGNTIYF

V: TRBV24-1
J: TRBJ2-3
CDR3: CATSEAGGQDTQYF

V: TRBV10-1
J: TRBJ2-2
CDR3: CASSEIGGKDTGELFF

V: TRBV2
J: TRBJ2-2
CDR3: CASSVVRDTGELFF

V: TRBV2
J: TRBJ2-2
CDR3: CASSGIPTGELFF

V: TRBV5-6
J: TRBJ2-2
CDR3: CASSGPGQGPGELFF

V: TRBV30
J: TRBJ1-1
CDR3: CAWKRIYTEAFF

V: TRBV7-2
J: TRBJ2-3
CDR3: CASSPPAGTTSTDTQYF

V: TRBV5-1
J: TRBJ2-5
CDR3: CASSPDRGRETQYF

V: TRBV12-2
J: TRBJ1-1
CDR3: CASRFPGGKVTEAFF

V: TRBV2
J: TRBJ2-2
CDR3: CASNLQGVGELFF